The present TCR beta chain was sequenced within a study of CD8+CD57+ T cells in acquired aplastic anemia. TCR beta VDJ and CDR3 were profiled, and genomic DNA was the template. Using its own MiXCR run on the reads, TCRdb lists one record per CDR3 protein. Of 200,000 to 250,000 distinct CDR3 sequences listed, 65% are singletons. Individuals selected for sequencing had exhibited CD8+CD57+ cell expansion on flow cytometry. CDR1 is SGDLS and CDR2 is YYNGEE in the germline V gene. Deletions cut 0 bases from V and 1 base from J, with 7 bases between. The CDR3 length is 14 residues. What was sequenced was sorted CD4+, CD8+, or CD8+CD57+ T cells (not recorded which) from PBMCs. The TCR sequence derives from a human donor with aplastic anemia. The chain couples TRBV9 to TRBJ1-1; D is uncertain. The CDR3 is CASSVEAENTEAFF. CDR3 bases: TGTGCCAGCAGCGTAGAGGCAGAGAACACTGAAGCTTTCTTT.